A single sample is the source of the 23 T cell receptor beta chains below, sequenced in a study of blood T cell repertoires in COVID-19 (dated by TCRdb to 2019 to 2021). The protocol used for the library was the immunoSEQ multiplex PCR assay. The clones in this table, taken by TCRdb from immuneACCESS, are in-frame only. Not every clone is retained; where verified, under half of the shortfall comes from an unresolved V gene, and the cause of the rest is unknown. Here the sample has approximately 100,000 clones; about 80% occur a single time. The top ten constitute about 6.3% of the sample. Sample: peripheral blood. The receptors originated from a man between 60 and 75 years old with acute or convalescent COVID-19.

The rearrangement joins TRBV9 to TRBJ1-1; D remains ambiguous. This CDR3 comprises 13 residues. V lost 2 bases and J 3 bases, leaving 8 bases between the germline ends. Germline assignment: CDR1 SGDLS and CDR2 YYNGEE. The CDR3 spells CASSVSGDTEAFF. For the CDR3, the DNA is TGTGCCAGCAGCGTCTCGGGTGACACTGAAGCTTTCTTT.

This clone has just one count. This sequence joins TRBV7-5 and TRBJ1-4. TRBV7-5 constitutes a pseudogene. The CDR3 contains 18 residues. The CDR3, as DNA: TGTGCCAGAAGCTTGGGGACGAAGATCGGGGGTACTAATGAAAAACTGTTTTTT. It specifies CARSLGTKIGGTNEKLFF.

This chain connects TRBV5-1 to TRBJ1-2; no definite D call. Germline CDR1 SGHRS, CDR2 YFSETQ. The CDR3 contains 13 residues. V lost 4 bases, J lost 4 bases, and 11 bases lay in between. The CDR3 nucleotides read TGCGCCAGCAGCCCATCGGGAGCCTATGGCTACACCTTC. Residues: CASSPSGAYGYTF.

The chain has TRBV19 and TRBJ1-1; 9 nucleotides agree with TRBD1. The CDR3 spans 18 residues. Germline V CDR1 and CDR2: LNHDA, SQIVND (reference sequence). Germline trimming cut 4 bases from V and 1 base from J; bases unmatched to any gene: 13. The CDR3 coding sequence is TGTGCCAGTAGTAGACCACCGGGACAGGGAGGAGAGAACACTGAAGCTTTCTTT. As protein: CASSRPPGQGGENTEAFF.

The J gene is TRBJ2-7, the V gene TRBV2, with 12 bases that match TRBD1. V lost 5 bases to trimming and J lost 6 bases; unmatched junction nucleotides: 5. This CDR3 contains 14 residues. Germline CDR1 and CDR2: SNHLY and FYNNEI. The CDR3 loop reads CASSSRDRGPEQYF. Here the CDR3 DNA reads TGTGCCAGCAGTTCCCGGGACAGGGGGCCCGAGCAGTACTTC.

This clone was observed a handful of times. The chain has TRBV5-1 and TRBJ1-2; D remains ambiguous. Germline V gene lookup returns CDR1 SGHRS and CDR2 YFSETQ. The CDR3 length is 14 residues. The V gene lost 2 bases and the J gene lost 0 bases, with 8 bases spanning the gap. In DNA, the CDR3 is TGCGCCAGCAGCTTTACAGACGCTAACTATGGCTACACCTTC. Translating gives CASSFTDANYGYTF.

This clone was seen only a few times. Other DNA sequences in the same sample also yield this CDR3. The rearrangement links TRBV12-3 or TRBV12-4 to TRBJ2-7, with a weak D call TRBD1 (6 bases). CDR3 length equals 12 residues. V was cut by 6 bases and J by 6 bases, with 12 bases left in between. CDR3 region: CASSLQGIEQYF. The CDR3 DNA reads as TGTGCCAGCAGCCTACAGGGCATCGAGCAGTACTTC.

The chain joins TRBV29-1 to TRBJ1-2; the D gene is possibly TRBD1 (5 bases). Germline V gene data show CDR1 as SQVTM and CDR2 as ANQGSEA. The CDR3 sequence is 12 residues long. V was clipped by 6 bases and J by 3 bases, with 11 bases between them. The CDR3 protein is CSVGEVHYGYTF. CDR3 sequence (DNA): TGCAGCGTAGGGGAGGTTCACTATGGCTACACCTTC.

The chain is built from TRBV3-1 (or the pseudogene TRBV3-2) and TRBJ2-3; unclear D gene. V lost 1 base and J lost 4, with 3 bases in between. The CDR3 length is 12 residues. CDR1 LGHDT and CDR2 YNNKEL come from the germline V gene (reference sequence). In DNA form, the CDR3 reads TGTGCCAGCAGCCAAGGGCCAGATACGCAGTATTTT. Amino acid sequence: CASSQGPDTQYF.

In this sample, this clone turned up a few times. J is TRBJ2-5 and V is TRBV24-1; 7 nucleotides align to TRBD2. V lost 1 base, J lost 4 bases, and 11 bases stayed unmatched. The germline gives CDR1 KGHDR, CDR2 SFDVKD. The CDR3 contains 17 residues. The CDR3 DNA is TGTGCCACCAGTGATTTTCGGTACGGCAGGGAGGGAGAGACCCAGTACTTC. Its protein is CATSDFRYGREGETQYF.

The rearrangement uses TRBV7-2 and TRBJ1-2; 9 bases map to TRBD1. This CDR3 has 15 residues. J was trimmed by 4 bases and V by 0 bases; bases with no gene match: 3. CDR1 is SGHTA and CDR2 is FQGNSA in the germline V gene. CDR3 loop: CASSLAGTGTYGYTF. The CDR3 DNA sequence: TGTGCCAGCAGCTTAGCCGGGACAGGGACCTATGGCTACACCTTC.

The chain employs TRBV5-4 and TRBJ1-3, with D possibly matching TRBD1 (5 bases). Germline CDR1 reads SGHNT; CDR2 reads YYREEE (reference sequence). CDR3 length: 14 amino acids. Deletions cut 2 bases from V and 1 base from J, with 7 bases between. The CDR3 here is CASSFSGSGNTIYF. The CDR3 region has the DNA TGTGCCAGCAGCTTCTCAGGGTCTGGAAACACCATATATTTT. The full variable domain, in which reference TRBV5-4 and TRBJ1-3 provide the parts outside the CDR3, is ETGVTQSPTHLIKTRGQQVTLRCSSQSGHNTVSWYQQALGQGPQFIFQYYREEENGRGNFPPRFSGLQFPNYSSELNVNALELDDSALYLCASSFSGSGNTIYFGEGSWLTVV.

The chain carries TRBV15 and TRBJ1-5, with D possibly matching TRBD1 (6 bases). The CDR3 is made up of 14 amino acids. Germline V gene data show CDR1 as LNHNV and CDR2 as YYDKDF (reference sequence). Deletions cut 3 bases from V and 3 bases from J, with 9 bases between. CDR3 sequence: CATSSDRLNQPQHF. In nucleotides, the CDR3 is TGTGCCACCAGCAGTGACAGGCTCAATCAGCCCCAGCATTTT.

The gene calls are TRBV19 and TRBJ2-5; 11 bases line up with TRBD2. The J segment lost 5 bases and the V segment lost 5 bases, leaving 7 bases of the junction unmatched. This CDR3 has 15 amino acids. Germline V gene lookup returns CDR1 LNHDA and CDR2 SQIVND (reference sequence). The CDR3 loop reads CASSVSGGATETQYF. The CDR3 coding sequence is TGTGCCAGTAGTGTTAGCGGGGGGGCCACGGAGACCCAGTACTTC.

The chain carries TRBV10-3 and TRBJ1-5; D is undetermined. This CDR3 is built from 14 residues. Germline V gives CDR1 ENHRY, CDR2 SYGVKD. The germline V and J ends were trimmed by 0 bases and 7 bases, with 10 bases remaining between them. CDR3 loop: CAISESELVQPQHF. The DNA of the CDR3 is TGTGCCATCAGTGAGTCTGAGTTAGTCCAGCCCCAGCATTTT.

The chain uses TRBV25-1 and TRBJ2-7; a weak D match, TRBD1 (5 bases). Germline V lookup: CDR1 MGHDK, CDR2 SYGVNS. V lost 5 bases and J 0 bases, leaving 11 bases between the germline ends. The CDR3 is 14 residues long. CDR3 protein: CASSTGISSYEQYF. In nucleotides, the CDR3 is TGTGCCAGCAGTACAGGTATTAGCTCCTACGAGCAGTACTTC.

This sequence joins TRBV5-1 and TRBJ2-1; tentative D call: TRBD2 (5 bases). The CDR3 extends over 14 amino acids. The V end lost 4 bases, the J end lost 7 bases, and 15 bases lay between the germline ends. Germline values: CDR1 SGHRS, CDR2 YFSETQ. The CDR3 protein is CASSRAGNSNEQFF. CDR3 nucleotide sequence: TGCGCCAGCAGCAGGGCCGGGAACTCAAATGAGCAGTTCTTC.

The J gene is TRBJ2-1, the V gene TRBV30; D remains unclear. V was cut by 1 base and J by 8 bases, with 6 bases left in between. Germline assignment: CDR1 GTSNPN and CDR2 SVGIG (reference sequence). CDR3 length: 11 amino acids. For the CDR3, the DNA is TGTGCCTGGAGTGGTTTAGATGAGCAGTTCTTC. Its translation: CAWSGLDEQFF.

The rearrangement links TRBV27 to TRBJ1-1, with 7 positions matching TRBD1. V lost 5 bases and J lost 1; bases outside the gene matches: 4. The CDR3 is 14 residues long. Germline CDR1 and CDR2: MNHEY and SMNVEV (reference sequence). CDR3 region: CASSARTGNTEAFF. In DNA, the CDR3 is TGTGCCAGCAGTGCACGGACAGGGAACACTGAAGCTTTCTTT.

The chain has TRBV25-1 and TRBJ1-2, with D perhaps matching TRBD1 (6 bases). Trimming cost V 0 bases and J 2 bases, with 16 bases left between them. This CDR3 spans 17 amino acids. Per germline, CDR1 MGHDK and CDR2 SYGVNS. The CDR3: CASSEYTRGKGNYGYTF. DNA for the CDR3: TGTGCCAGCAGTGAATATACCAGGGGAAAGGGCAACTATGGCTACACCTTC.

The chain employs TRBV29-1 and TRBJ2-7; possible D gene TRBD2, 6 bases. Germline CDR1 SQVTM, CDR2 ANQGSEA. The CDR3 length is 16 residues. Trimming pared 0 bases from V and 3 bases from J, leaving 18 bases between. The CDR3 coding sequence is TGCAGCGTTGAAGATCTGAGCGGGCGTCACAGCTACGAGCAGTACTTC. Translation: CSVEDLSGRHSYEQYF.

Only one count was recorded for this clone. The V call is TRBV3-1 (or the pseudogene TRBV3-2), the J call TRBJ1-3, with 9 bases lining up with TRBD1. The ends lost 8 bases at V and 0 bases at J; junction bases unmatched: 8. This CDR3 is built from 16 residues. Germline loops: CDR1 LGHDT, CDR2 YNNKEL (reference sequence). This CDR3 reads CASGRTGGSSGNTIYF. The CDR3 bases are TGTGCCAGCGGCAGAACAGGGGGCAGCTCTGGAAACACCATATATTTT.

This clone came up a few times. The chain joins TRBV27 to TRBJ2-7; tentative D call: TRBD1 (6 bases). There are 14 residues in the CDR3. Germline V gives CDR1 MNHEY, CDR2 SMNVEV (reference sequence). The V end was cut by 2 bases, the J end by 2 bases, with 10 bases between. The chain's CDR3 is CASSLTGITYEQYF. CDR3 DNA: TGTGCCAGCAGTTTAACAGGGATTACCTACGAGCAGTACTTC.